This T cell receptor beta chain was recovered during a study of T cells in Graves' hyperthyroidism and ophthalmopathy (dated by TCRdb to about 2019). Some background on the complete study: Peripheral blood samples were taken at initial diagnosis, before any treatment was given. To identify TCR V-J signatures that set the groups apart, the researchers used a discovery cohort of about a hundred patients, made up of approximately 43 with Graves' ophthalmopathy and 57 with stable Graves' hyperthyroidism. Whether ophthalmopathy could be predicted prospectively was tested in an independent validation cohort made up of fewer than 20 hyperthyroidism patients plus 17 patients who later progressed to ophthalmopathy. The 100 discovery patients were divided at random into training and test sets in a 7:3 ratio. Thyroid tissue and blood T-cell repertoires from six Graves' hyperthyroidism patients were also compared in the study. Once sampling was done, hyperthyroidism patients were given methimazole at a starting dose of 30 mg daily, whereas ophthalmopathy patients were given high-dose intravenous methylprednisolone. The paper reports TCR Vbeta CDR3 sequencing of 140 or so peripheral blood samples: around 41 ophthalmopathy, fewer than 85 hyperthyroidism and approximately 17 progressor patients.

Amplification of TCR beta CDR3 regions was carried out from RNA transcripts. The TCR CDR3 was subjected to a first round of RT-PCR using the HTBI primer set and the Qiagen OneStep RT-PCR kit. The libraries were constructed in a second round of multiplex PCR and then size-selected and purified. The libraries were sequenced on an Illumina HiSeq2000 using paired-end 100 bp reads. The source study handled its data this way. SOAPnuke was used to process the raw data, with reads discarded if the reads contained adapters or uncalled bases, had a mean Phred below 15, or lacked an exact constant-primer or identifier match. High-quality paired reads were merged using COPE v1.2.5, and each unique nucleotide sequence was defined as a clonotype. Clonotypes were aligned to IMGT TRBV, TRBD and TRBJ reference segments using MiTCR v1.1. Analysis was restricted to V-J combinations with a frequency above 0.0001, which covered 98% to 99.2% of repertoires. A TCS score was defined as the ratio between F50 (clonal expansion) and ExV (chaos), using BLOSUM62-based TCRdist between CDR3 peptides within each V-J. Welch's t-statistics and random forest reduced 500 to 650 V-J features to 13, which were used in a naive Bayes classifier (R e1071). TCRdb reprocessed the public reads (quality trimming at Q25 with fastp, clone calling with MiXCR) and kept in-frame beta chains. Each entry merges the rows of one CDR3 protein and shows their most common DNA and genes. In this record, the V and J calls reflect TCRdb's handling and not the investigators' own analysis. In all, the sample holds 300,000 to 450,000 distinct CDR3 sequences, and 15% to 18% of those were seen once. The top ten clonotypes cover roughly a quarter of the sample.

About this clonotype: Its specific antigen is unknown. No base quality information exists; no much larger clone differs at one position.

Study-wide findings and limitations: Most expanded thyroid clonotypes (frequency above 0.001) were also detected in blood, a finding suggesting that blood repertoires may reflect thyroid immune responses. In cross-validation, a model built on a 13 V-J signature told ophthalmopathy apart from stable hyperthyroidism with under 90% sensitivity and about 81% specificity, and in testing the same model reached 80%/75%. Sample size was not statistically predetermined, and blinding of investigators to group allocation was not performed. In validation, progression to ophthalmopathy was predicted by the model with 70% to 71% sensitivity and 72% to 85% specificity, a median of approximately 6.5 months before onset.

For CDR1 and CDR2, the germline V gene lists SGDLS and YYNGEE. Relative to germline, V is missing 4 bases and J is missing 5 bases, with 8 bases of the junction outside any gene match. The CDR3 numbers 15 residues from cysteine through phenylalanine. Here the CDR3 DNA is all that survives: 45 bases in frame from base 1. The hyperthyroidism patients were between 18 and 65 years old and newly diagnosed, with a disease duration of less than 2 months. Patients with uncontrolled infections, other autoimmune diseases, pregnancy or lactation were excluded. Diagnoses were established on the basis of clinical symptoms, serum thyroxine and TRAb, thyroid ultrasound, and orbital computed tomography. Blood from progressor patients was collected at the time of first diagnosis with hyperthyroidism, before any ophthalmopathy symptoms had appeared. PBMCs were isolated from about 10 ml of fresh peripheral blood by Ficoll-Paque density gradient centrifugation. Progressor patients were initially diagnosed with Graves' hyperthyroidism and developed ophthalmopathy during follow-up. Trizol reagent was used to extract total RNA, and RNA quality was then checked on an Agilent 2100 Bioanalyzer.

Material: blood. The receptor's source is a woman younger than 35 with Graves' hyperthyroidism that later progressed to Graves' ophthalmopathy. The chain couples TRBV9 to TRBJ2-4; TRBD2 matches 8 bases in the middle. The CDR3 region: CASSKAGAGENIQYF. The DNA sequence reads TGTGCCAGCAGCAAGGCGGGAGCGGGGGAAAACATTCAGTACTTC.